What follows are 27 T cell receptor beta chains derived from one specimen sequenced in a study of blood T cell repertoires in COVID-19 (dated by TCRdb to about 2020). Libraries were prepared through the immunoSEQ multiplex PCR assay. TCRdb retrieved this table from immuneACCESS and kept in-frame rearrangements only. Not all clones are present; in checked studies, unresolved V genes account for under half, and no reason is known for the remainder. A total of roughly 280,000 clones appear in this sample, roughly 86% of them only once. The leading ten clones occupy about 10% of the sample. Source material: peripheral blood. The receptors stem from a man in his forties with active or convalescent COVID-19.

This clone was counted a few times. V is TRBV19 and J is TRBJ1-1; 9 bases fit TRBD1. Trimming at V came to 8 bases and at J to 0 bases, leaving 19 bases not matched to a gene. CDR1 and CDR2 (germline): LNHDA, SQIVND (reference sequence). This CDR3 contains 19 residues. CDR3 region: CASGQNTGGLSLMNTEAFF. The CDR3 DNA is TGTGCCAGTGGCCAAAACACAGGGGGCCTTTCCCTCATGAACACTGAAGCTTTCTTT.

The chain recombines TRBV11-2 with TRBJ2-3; 13 bases map to TRBD2. After removal of 2 bases from V and 3 bases from J, the junction contained 5 bases not matched to a gene. Per germline, CDR1 SGHAT and CDR2 FQNNGV. CDR3 length: 17 residues. CDR3 sequence: CASSLSRLAGGTDTQYF. DNA for the CDR3: TGTGCCAGCAGCTTATCCCGACTAGCGGGAGGAACAGATACGCAGTATTTT.

This chain uses TRBV5-6 with TRBJ2-5; possibly TRBD1 for D (5 bases). This CDR3 comprises 12 residues. CDR1 and CDR2 from the germline V gene are SGHDT and YYEEEE. V shed 4 bases and J shed 4 bases, with 8 bases lying between them. DNA of the CDR3: TGTGCCAGCAGCGAAGGGGTAGAGACCCAGTACTTC. This codes for CASSEGVETQYF.

The chain combines TRBV4-1 with TRBJ2-2; 8 bases match TRBD2. J gave up 5 bases and V 3 bases, and 5 bases lay outside the gene matches. This CDR3 region has 15 residues. Germline CDR1 reads MGHRA; CDR2 reads YSYEKL. CDR3 coding DNA: TGCGCCAGCAGCCAGGGGGCGGGAGGAACCGGGGAGCTGTTTTTT. Translation gives CASSQGAGGTGELFF.

CDR3 in DNA: TGTGCCAGCAGTGCCGGACAGGTCCCTGCAACTAATGAAAAACTGTTTTTT. As protein: CASSAGQVPATNEKLFF. V is TRBV6-1 and J is TRBJ1-4; TRBD1 aligns across 7 bases. The CDR3 consists of 17 residues. After removal of 4 bases from V and 0 bases from J, the junction contained 8 bases not matched to a gene. The V gene's germline CDR1 is MNHNS and CDR2 SASEGT.

The chain employs TRBV30 and TRBJ1-1; 10 nucleotides align to TRBD1. The CDR3 has 13 amino acids. The germline CDR1 and CDR2 sequences are GTSNPN and SVGIG (reference sequence). The CDR3 coding sequence is TGTGCTAAAAGACAGGGGGCGGACACTGAAGCTTTCTTT. This translates into CAKRQGADTEAFF.

The V and J genes are TRBV10-2 and TRBJ1-1, with 8 nucleotides matching TRBD1. V lost 7 bases, J lost 1 base, and 2 bases stayed unmatched. The germline V gene encodes CDR1 WSHSY and CDR2 SAAADI. There are 13 residues in the CDR3. CDR3 residues: CASTGQGNTEAFF. CDR3 DNA: TGCGCCAGCACCGGACAGGGGAACACTGAAGCTTTCTTT.

This chain uses TRBV5-6 with TRBJ2-7; perhaps TRBD1 as D (5 bases). V was cut by 4 bases and J by 1 base, with 6 bases left in between. The CDR3 covers 12 residues. Germline V gene lookup returns CDR1 SGHDT and CDR2 YYEEEE. The CDR3: CASSGASYEQYF. CDR3 coding DNA: TGTGCCAGCAGCGGGGCGTCCTACGAGCAGTACTTC.

The sample holds many counts of this clone. The rearrangement links TRBV19 to TRBJ2-1; 14 bases fit TRBD2. The CDR3 is 16 amino acids. J was trimmed by 8 bases and V by 4 bases; bases with no gene match: 7. Germline values: CDR1 LNHDA, CDR2 SQIVND (reference sequence). The CDR3 DNA sequence: TGTGCCAGTAGTACATCCGGGACTAGCGGGAGTGATGAGCAGTTCTTC. Protein product: CASSTSGTSGSDEQFF.

The V gene is TRBV5-6, the J gene TRBJ2-7, with D tentatively TRBD2 (5 bases). Germline V gene sequence: CDR1 SGHDT, CDR2 YYEEEE. CDR3 length: 14 amino acids. V lost 0 bases, J lost 4 bases, and 11 bases lay in between. The CDR3 nucleotides are TGTGCCAGCAGCTTGGGGACCGGGGTGTACGAGCAGTACTTC. Translation gives CASSLGTGVYEQYF.

This clone came up once. V is TRBV3-1 (or the pseudogene TRBV3-2) and J is TRBJ1-5; no firm D call. Trimming shortened V by 4 bases and J by 6 bases, and 16 bases separated the two germline ends. In germline, CDR1 is LGHDT, CDR2 YNNKEL (reference sequence). The CDR3 is 15 amino acids. This chain's CDR3 is CASSLSLPGVQPQHF. CDR3 bases: TGTGCCAGCAGCCTTTCCCTCCCCGGGGTTCAGCCCCAGCATTTT.

V usage is TRBV3-1 (or the pseudogene TRBV3-2) and J usage is TRBJ2-1, with 8 bases identical to TRBD2. The CDR3 totals 17 residues. Germline trimming cut 1 base from V and 3 bases from J; bases unmatched to any gene: 8. The V gene's germline CDR1 is LGHDT and CDR2 YNNKEL (reference sequence). This CDR3 reads CASSQGTGLAGYNEQFF. The CDR3 nucleotides are TGTGCCAGCAGCCAAGGCACGGGGCTAGCGGGCTACAATGAGCAGTTCTTC.

The chain recombines TRBV28 with TRBJ2-7, with 7 bases aligning to TRBD1. Per the germline V gene, CDR1 is MDHEN and CDR2 is SYDVKM. The V segment lost 5 bases and the J segment 5 bases; nucleotides outside the gene matches: 18. This CDR3 comprises 17 residues. The chain's CDR3 is CASSPPTGLGRVNEQYF. As DNA, the CDR3 is TGTGCCAGCAGTCCGCCGACAGGGCTCGGTCGGGTGAACGAGCAGTACTTC.

Concerning this clone: The sample carries other DNA sequences with the same CDR3. J is TRBJ2-7 and V is TRBV7-9; 7 bases line up with TRBD1. The CDR3 sequence is 14 residues long. Germline CDR1 SEHNR, CDR2 FQNEAQ (reference sequence). Losses at the gene ends were 5 bases for V and 0 bases for J; bases not matched to a gene: 4. The CDR3 DNA is TGTGCCAGCAGCCTGTGGGACAGCTCCTACGAGCAGTACTTC. It encodes CASSLWDSSYEQYF.

This chain uses TRBV20-1 with TRBJ2-7; D not resolved. Trimming left V 3 bases short and J 5 bases short, with 20 bases between. Germline CDR1 is DFQATT and CDR2 is SNEGSKA (reference sequence). The CDR3 totals 15 residues. CDR3 DNA: TGCAGTGCTAGTGCGCCTGACTCGGCGGCCCACGAGCAGTACTTC. This translates into CSASAPDSAAHEQYF.

The V gene is TRBV4-2, the J gene TRBJ1-2, with no clear D. Per germline, CDR1 LGHNA and CDR2 YNFKEQ. The CDR3 is 15 amino acids. Between the trimmed V and J ends, which lost 0 bases and 2 bases, there was a span of 10 bases. The CDR3 bases are TGTGCCAGCAGCCAAGAGGTCAGAACGAACTATGGCTACACCTTC. Translating gives CASSQEVRTNYGYTF.

The gene calls are TRBV6-1 and TRBJ1-2; D is ambiguous. V dropped 5 bases and J dropped 8 bases, with 15 bases sitting between them. Germline values: CDR1 MNHNS, CDR2 SASEGT. There are 13 residues in the CDR3. Here the CDR3 reads CASSYESGGGYTF. CDR3 nucleotides: TGTGCCAGCAGTTATGAGTCGGGAGGCGGCTACACCTTC.

The chain links TRBV5-1 to TRBJ2-2, with 14 bases lining up with TRBD2. Germline assignment: CDR1 SGHRS and CDR2 YFSETQ. The CDR3 covers 16 residues. V lost 1 base and J lost 8; bases outside the gene matches: 4. The CDR3 sequence: CASSLPGTSGSGELFF. CDR3 coding DNA: TGCGCCAGCAGCTTGCCCGGGACTAGCGGGAGTGGGGAGCTGTTTTTT.

The CDR3, as DNA: TGCGCCAGCAGCCAAGAGACGGGTTCGGGGACCCAGTACTTC. This codes for CASSQETGSGTQYF. The rearrangement uses TRBV4-1 and TRBJ2-5; D unclear. Trimming stripped 0 bases from V and 7 bases from J, with 12 bases between. This CDR3 comprises 14 residues. Germline CDR1 and CDR2: MGHRA and YSYEKL.

The genes are TRBV4-2 and TRBJ1-4, with 8 positions matching TRBD1. The ends lost 7 bases at V and 2 bases at J; junction bases unmatched: 6. Looked up from germline, CDR1 is LGHNA and CDR2 is YNFKEQ. This CDR3 region has 15 residues. CDR3 amino acids: CASTSRTGTNEKLFF. The CDR3 DNA follows: TGTGCCAGCACATCTAGGACAGGGACTAATGAAAAACTGTTTTTT.

The chain couples TRBV2 to TRBJ2-1; D is possibly TRBD1 (6 bases). Germline values: CDR1 SNHLY, CDR2 FYNNEI. The V and J ends lost 4 bases and 5 bases respectively, with 9 bases between them. CDR3 length: 13 amino acids. The CDR3 protein is CASSARGDNEQFF. Written as DNA, the CDR3 is TGTGCCAGCAGTGCCAGGGGAGACAATGAGCAGTTCTTC. Drawing the rest from reference TRBV2 and TRBJ2-1, the complete variable domain is EPEVTQTPSHQVTQMGQEVILRCVPISNHLYFYWYRQILGQKVEFLVSFYNNEISEKSEIFDDQFSVERPDGSNFTLKIRSTKLEDSAMYFCASSARGDNEQFFGPGTRLTVL.

The chain employs TRBV11-3 and TRBJ2-1; weak D call: TRBD1 (6 bases). In germline, CDR1 is SGHNT, CDR2 YENEEA. The CDR3 is 13 amino acids. V lost 3 bases and J lost 9, with 12 bases in between. The CDR3: CASSFEGEREQFF. CDR3 DNA: TGTGCCAGCAGCTTCGAGGGGGAACGTGAGCAGTTCTTC.

The chain has TRBV5-1 and TRBJ2-5, with TRBD2 as a possible D gene (7 bases). This CDR3 has 15 amino acids. CDR1 and CDR2 from the germline V gene are SGHRS and YFSETQ. Trimming took off 4 bases at V and 3 bases at J, with 16 bases between the two ends. The CDR3 is CASSPGGGGKETQYF. The CDR3 DNA reads as TGCGCCAGCAGCCCAGGAGGGGGGGGAAAAGAGACCCAGTACTTC.

This chain links TRBV30 with TRBJ2-2, with D maybe TRBD1 (6 bases). Between the trimmed V and J ends, which lost 5 bases and 6 bases, there was a span of 16 bases. The CDR3 has 14 amino acids. Germline V gene sequence: CDR1 GTSNPN, CDR2 SVGIG (reference sequence). In DNA, the CDR3 is TGTGCCTGGTTTGGGGGCCTGGGTGCCGGGGAGCTGTTTTTT. Its translation: CAWFGGLGAGELFF.

The rearrangement uses TRBV5-1 and TRBJ1-1; D gene uncertain. This CDR3 region has 15 residues. Germline assignment: CDR1 SGHRS and CDR2 YFSETQ. V was cut by 1 base and J by 1 base, with 11 bases left in between. The CDR3 is CASSLKVRSNTEAFF. The CDR3 nucleotides are TGCGCCAGCAGCTTGAAGGTCAGGTCGAACACTGAAGCTTTCTTT.

This chain links TRBV7-9 with TRBJ2-1; 8 bases align to TRBD2. Unmatched junction bases numbered 15, after V lost 5 bases and J lost 0 bases. Germline CDR1 and CDR2: SEHNR and FQNEAQ (reference sequence). CDR3 length: 19 residues. This CDR3 reads CASSLEREYLLSSYNEQFF. The DNA for the CDR3 is TGTGCCAGCAGCCTAGAGCGGGAGTACCTCCTTAGCTCCTACAATGAGCAGTTCTTC.

This clone came up once. CDR3 residues: CASSPLWAPDGGELFF. The CDR3 DNA reads TGTGCCAGCAGCCCCCTATGGGCCCCCGACGGCGGGGAGCTGTTTTTT. V and J are TRBV3-1 (or the pseudogene TRBV3-2) and TRBJ2-2; no definite D call. The CDR3 consists of 16 residues. Trimming pared 4 bases from V and 7 bases from J, leaving 19 bases between. From germline, CDR1 is LGHDT and CDR2 YNNKEL (reference sequence).